The 18 T cell receptor beta chains reported below all come from one sample, sequenced in a study of blood T cell repertoires in COVID-19. Measured with immunoSEQ multiplex PCR; TCRdb has only the in-frame clones, and not every one. Of fewer than 85,000 clones in the sample, 65% to 85% were seen once. Sequencing used peripheral blood. These receptors came from a woman aged 60 to 75 with acute or convalescent COVID-19.

This clone was seen once. The chain carries TRBV7-2 and TRBJ2-1, with 10 positions matching TRBD2. The CDR3 consists of 14 residues. Trimming at V came to 2 bases and at J to 6 bases, leaving 1 base not matched to a gene. From germline, CDR1 is SGHTA and CDR2 FQGNSA. For the CDR3, the DNA is TGTGCCAGCAGCTTACAGCGGGGGGGCAATGAGCAGTTCTTC. Translating gives CASSLQRGGNEQFF.

This sequence joins TRBV5-1 and TRBJ2-5; 7 bases fit TRBD2. There are 15 residues in the CDR3. Germline lookup yields CDR1 SGHRS and CDR2 YFSETQ. J was trimmed by 2 bases and V by 1 base; bases with no gene match: 5. The CDR3 is CASSLNGGSQETQYF. DNA for the CDR3: TGCGCCAGCAGCTTGAACGGGGGGTCTCAAGAGACCCAGTACTTC.

The chain has TRBV24-1 and TRBJ1-2, with D tentatively TRBD1 (6 bases). Germline CDR1 KGHDR, CDR2 SFDVKD. With 5 bases removed from V and 4 bases from J, the gap between germline ends came to 22 bases. The CDR3 has 17 residues. CDR3: CATSGSSDSSRFYGYTF. The CDR3 DNA is TGTGCCACCAGTGGGTCCTCGGACAGCAGCCGTTTCTATGGCTACACCTTC.

This clone occurred a few times. The chain joins TRBV3-1 (or the pseudogene TRBV3-2) to TRBJ1-3; the D is unclear. The CDR3 is 14 amino acids. Trimming stripped 3 bases from V and 2 bases from J, with 8 bases between. CDR1 is LGHDT, CDR2 YNNKEL, per germline (reference sequence). For the CDR3, the DNA is TGTGCCAGCAGCCACTTGGGCCCTGGAAACACCATATATTTT. Its translation: CASSHLGPGNTIYF.

The chain combines TRBV19 with TRBJ2-2; TRBD2 agrees at 10 bases. The germline V gene has CDR1 LNHDA and CDR2 SQIVND (reference sequence). The V and J ends lost 7 bases and 4 bases, in that order; junction bases with no gene match: 6. This CDR3 region has 15 residues. CDR3 sequence reads: CASTASGGSTGELFF. The CDR3 DNA reads as TGTGCCAGTACAGCTAGCGGGGGATCCACCGGGGAGCTGTTTTTT.

This clone was observed many times. The chain is built from TRBV11-2 and TRBJ1-1; a weak D match, TRBD1 (5 bases). The CDR3 consists of 16 residues. Germline assignment: CDR1 SGHAT and CDR2 FQNNGV. Trimming cost V 6 bases and J 4 bases, with 21 bases left between them. CDR3 region: CASSHPVAAGGTEAFF. CDR3 DNA sequence: TGTGCCAGCAGTCATCCTGTAGCGGCTGGGGGCACTGAAGCTTTCTTT.

Notes on this clone: The same CDR3 arises from other DNA sequences in this sample as well. The rearrangement joins TRBV4-1 to TRBJ1-2, with no clear D. The ends were cut back, 0 bases at V and 3 bases at J, with 8 bases in the middle. CDR3 length equals 14 residues. Germline V lookup: CDR1 MGHRA, CDR2 YSYEKL. The CDR3 DNA is TGCGCCAGCAGCCAAGAAGAGTTGGACTATGGCTACACCTTC. Translating it yields CASSQEELDYGYTF.

With regard to this clone: Other DNA sequences in the same sample also yield this CDR3. This chain joins TRBV19 and TRBJ1-1, with a possible D match to TRBD1 (6 bases). V shed 2 bases and J shed 8 bases, with 6 bases lying between them. This CDR3 comprises 11 residues. CDR1 LNHDA and CDR2 SQIVND come from the germline V gene (reference sequence). Here the CDR3 DNA reads TGTGCCAGTAGTATAAGGGGGGAAGCTTTCTTT. Protein product: CASSIRGEAFF.

The genes are TRBV7-9 and TRBJ2-5; tentatively, D is TRBD1 (6 bases). V lost 9 bases and J 2 bases, leaving 10 bases between the germline ends. CDR1 is SEHNR and CDR2 is FQNEAQ in the germline V gene (reference sequence). The CDR3 runs 12 residues. CDR3 coding DNA: TGTGCCAGTACTACAGGGCAAGAGACCCAGTACTTC. Encoded protein: CASTTGQETQYF.

This rearrangement joins TRBV30 to TRBJ2-1; 7 nucleotides align to TRBD2. This CDR3 has 14 residues. Losses at the gene ends were 0 bases for V and 8 bases for J; bases not matched to a gene: 7. Germline-derived CDR1 and CDR2 are GTSNPN and SVGIG (reference sequence). Here the CDR3 DNA reads TGTGCCTGGAGTGTATTACGGGGGGAGGATGAGCAGTTCTTC. This sequence encodes CAWSVLRGEDEQFF.

This clone was counted a single time. The J gene is TRBJ1-1, the V gene TRBV5-1, with unresolved D. CDR1 and CDR2 from the germline V gene are SGHRS and YFSETQ. This CDR3 has 13 amino acids. Trimming cost V 4 bases and J 1 base, with 8 bases left between them. The CDR3 spells CASSHNRNTEAFF. The CDR3, as DNA: TGCGCCAGCAGCCACAACAGGAACACTGAAGCTTTCTTT. The whole variable domain, filled in from reference TRBV5-1 and TRBJ1-1, reads KAGVTQTPRYLIKTRGQQVTLSCSPISGHRSVSWYQQTPGQGLQFLFEYFSETQRNKGNFPGRFSGRQFSNSRSEMNVSTLELGDSALYLCASSHNRNTEAFFGQGTRLTVV.

The CDR3 reads CSVEVPGLDEQYF. Written as DNA, the CDR3 is TGCAGCGTTGAAGTACCGGGACTCGACGAGCAGTACTTC. The genes are TRBV29-1 and TRBJ2-7, with D tentatively TRBD2 (6 bases). The CDR3 spans 13 residues. Per the germline V gene, CDR1 is SQVTM and CDR2 is ANQGSEA. V was shortened by 1 base and J by 5 bases, with 12 bases between the two germline ends.

CDR3 nucleotides: TGCGCCAGCAGTGCGGGACAGGGTAACTTCGGAGGGCAAGAGACCCAGTACTTC. Its translation: CASSAGQGNFGGQETQYF. The rearrangement joins TRBV10-1 to TRBJ2-5; 9 bases line up with TRBD1. This CDR3 contains 18 residues. Germline lookup yields CDR1 WNHNN and CDR2 SYGVQD (reference sequence). Losses at the gene ends were 4 bases for V and 2 bases for J; bases not matched to a gene: 14.

This chain links TRBV7-3 with TRBJ1-1; D may be TRBD1 (5 bases). The germline CDR1 and CDR2 sequences are SGHTA and FQGTGA. This CDR3 has 15 residues. V was cut by 1 base and J by 1 base, with 10 bases left in between. Here the CDR3 reads CASSLMGEGNTEAFF. The DNA for the CDR3 is TGTGCCAGCAGCTTAATGGGGGAGGGGAACACTGAAGCTTTCTTT.

The rearrangement links TRBV6-5 to TRBJ1-1; tentatively, D is TRBD1 (5 bases). The CDR3 contains 14 residues. V lost 5 bases and J lost 1, with 11 bases in between. Looked up from germline, CDR1 is MNHEY and CDR2 is SVGAGI. CDR3 DNA: TGTGCCAGCAGTCCCCGACAGAAGAACACTGAAGCTTTCTTT. Protein product: CASSPRQKNTEAFF.

In this sample, this clone turned up a few times. The J gene is TRBJ2-5, the V gene TRBV7-9; perhaps TRBD2 as D (6 bases). The germline gives CDR1 SEHNR, CDR2 FQNEAQ (reference sequence). Trimming removed 5 bases at V and 4 bases at J, with 20 bases between. The CDR3 extends over 16 amino acids. The CDR3: CASSAPAGGTGETQYF. The DNA for the CDR3 is TGTGCCAGCAGCGCTCCGGCCGGGGGAACTGGAGAGACCCAGTACTTC.

This chain joins TRBV18 and TRBJ1-2; TRBD1 aligns across 10 bases. Trimming at V came to 3 bases and at J to 6 bases, leaving 4 bases not matched to a gene. This CDR3 spans 14 amino acids. CDR1 is KGHSH, CDR2 LQKENI, per germline. As DNA, the CDR3 is TGTGCCAGCTCACCGGGGACAGGGGTTAATGGCTACACCTTC. Protein: CASSPGTGVNGYTF.

V and J are TRBV28 and TRBJ2-7; 7 bases fit TRBD1. CDR3 length: 14 residues. J lost 6 bases, V lost 5 bases, and 10 bases had no gene match. The germline gives CDR1 MDHEN, CDR2 SYDVKM. The CDR3 DNA is TGTGCCAGCAGTCAAGACAGGGAATTCTTCGAGCAGTACTTC. Its translation is CASSQDREFFEQYF. Full variable domain (remainder filled in from reference TRBV28 and TRBJ2-7): DVKVTQSSRYLVKRTGEKVFLECVQDMDHENMFWYRQDPGLGLRLIYFSYDVKMKEKGDIPEGYSVSREKKERFSLILESASTNQTSMYLCASSQDREFFEQYFGPGTRLTVT.